This is a list of T cell receptor beta chains from one sample in a study of cytomegalovirus exposure and HLA in healthy donors. Sequenced by immunoSEQ multiplex PCR; TCRdb stores in-frame clones only, minus some. The data contain 75,000 to 95,000 clones, more than 55% of them singletons. Sequencing was performed on PBMCs. Every receptor here comes from a woman between 50 and 59 years old in good health and CMV-seropositive. CDR3s include the opening cysteine and the closing phenylalanine or tryptophan.

J gene | V gene | CDR3 length | CDR3 protein
TRBJ1-5 | TRBV7-2 | 13 | CASSLEEDKPQHF
TRBJ1-2 | TRBV7-9 | 14 | CASSAWTGRDGYTF
TRBJ1-1 | TRBV5-1 | 14 | CASSVGQMGAEAFF
TRBJ1-4 | TRBV27 | 17 | CASSPKGGWNPNEKLFF
TRBJ2-2 | TRBV7-2 | 16 | CASSLPLGGGTGELFF
TRBJ1-3 | TRBV5-6 | 15 | CASSLGGISGNTIYF
TRBJ1-1 | TRBV28 | 16 | CASSFTIRVEYTEAFF
TRBJ2-2 | TRBV27 | 13 | CASSFGNTGELFF
TRBJ2-7 | TRBV2 | 13 | CASMDTLSYEQYF
TRBJ1-1 | TRBV29-1 | 13 | CSYKGQPNTEAFF
TRBJ2-5 | TRBV5-1 | 16 | CASSSLLAGGQETQYF
TRBJ1-3 | TRBV11-3 | 12 | CASSFDGGTIYF
TRBJ1-1 | TRBV5-5 | 15 | CASSLGIGANTEAFF
TRBJ1-1 | TRBV18 | 15 | CASSLGTGQHTEAFF
TRBJ1-1 | TRBV30 | 11 | CAWSSRTEAFF
TRBJ2-3 | TRBV28 | 11 | CASSLTDTQYF
TRBJ2-1 | TRBV27 | 15 | CASSLGLNSYNEQFF
TRBJ1-2 | TRBV7-2 | 15 | CASSLDAAGGYGYTF
TRBJ1-6 | TRBV30 | 15 | CAWSVPGTYNSPLHF
TRBJ1-2 | TRBV30 | 13 | CAWAPTILQSYTF
TRBJ2-1 | TRBV15 | 15 | CATTLNRNSYNEQFF
TRBJ2-1 | TRBV30 | 14 | CAWSETRVYNEQFF
TRBJ2-5 | TRBV5-1 | 15 | CASSLAPSEGETQYF
TRBJ2-5 | TRBV10-3 | 13 | CAIKPGVEETQYF
TRBJ2-5 | TRBV5-4 | 16 | CASSLRGGPIQETQYF
TRBJ1-1 | TRBV2 | 15 | CASSEVGGVGTEAFF
TRBJ1-4 | TRBV5-1 | 14 | CASTGGTTNEKLFF
TRBJ1-6 | TRBV7-6 | 16 | CASSDKAGWEGSPLHF
TRBJ1-2 | TRBV7-2 | 15 | CASSLEEAGGYGYTF
TRBJ2-6 | TRBV5-6 | 17 | CASSGWDRGSGANVLTF
TRBJ1-4 | TRBV18 | 13 | CASSPQGDEKLFF
TRBJ1-1 | TRBV28 | 15 | CASSLWGSLNTEAFF
TRBJ2-5 | TRBV27 | 14 | CASSLPDSLETQYF
TRBJ2-7 | TRBV4-2 | 15 | CASSREDSGGYEQYF
TRBJ2-1 | TRBV7-9 | 15 | CASSLTAGRLNEQFF
TRBJ1-2 | TRBV30 | 13 | CAWTDRTNYGYTF
TRBJ2-7 | TRBV27 | 13 | CASSSTGSYEQYF
TRBJ1-2 | TRBV6-5 | 14 | CASRTTGGDYGYTF
TRBJ2-6 | TRBV29-1 | 16 | CSAGTGKTSGANVLTF
TRBJ1-3 | TRBV4-1 | 18 | CASSQEGDRATSGNTIYF
TRBJ2-7 | TRBV7-2 | 13 | CASSFDRAYEQYF
TRBJ2-2 | TRBV7-9 | 16 | CASSSWDRGNTGELFF
TRBJ2-7 | TRBV4-2 | 15 | CASSQTGTGAYEQYF
TRBJ2-1 | TRBV7-9 | 13 | CASIASGGNEQFF
TRBJ1-4 | TRBV7-9 | 14 | CASSKMGAAEKLFF
TRBJ1-2 | TRBV28 | 13 | CASSLSPGGGYTF
TRBJ2-7 | TRBV9 | 16 | CASSVGSAAVAYEQYF
TRBJ1-5 | TRBV7-9 | 14 | CASSSQGGNQPQHF
TRBJ1-4 | TRBV4-3 | 15 | CASSQEDRANEKLFF
TRBJ2-3 | TRBV9 | 16 | CASSVLRGGVADTQYF
TRBJ2-5 | TRBV25-1 | 12 | CASTRGQETQYF
TRBJ2-3 | TRBV19 | 14 | CASSIRTGPDTQYF
TRBJ1-6 | TRBV2 | 13 | CASRDRGNSPLHF
TRBJ2-7 | TRBV5-6 | 16 | CASSLASAGRGYEQYF
TRBJ2-5 | TRBV6-5 | 13 | CASSYGEGETQYF
TRBJ2-7 | TRBV6-5 | 13 | CASRINRAHEQYF
TRBJ2-3 | TRBV7-9 | 11 | CASSLRDTQYF